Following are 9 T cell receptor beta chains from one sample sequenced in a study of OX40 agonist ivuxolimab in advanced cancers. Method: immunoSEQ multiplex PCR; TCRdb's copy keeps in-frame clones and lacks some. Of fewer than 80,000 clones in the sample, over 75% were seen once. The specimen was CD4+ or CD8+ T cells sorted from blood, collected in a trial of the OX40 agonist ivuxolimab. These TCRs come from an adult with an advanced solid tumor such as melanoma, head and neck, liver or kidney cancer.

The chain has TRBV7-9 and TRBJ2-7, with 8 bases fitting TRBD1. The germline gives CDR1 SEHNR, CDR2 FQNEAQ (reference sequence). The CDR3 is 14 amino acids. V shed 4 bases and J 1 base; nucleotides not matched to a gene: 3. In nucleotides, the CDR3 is TGTGCCAGCAGCTCACAGGGGGTTTCCTACGAGCAGTACTTC. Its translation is CASSSQGVSYEQYF.

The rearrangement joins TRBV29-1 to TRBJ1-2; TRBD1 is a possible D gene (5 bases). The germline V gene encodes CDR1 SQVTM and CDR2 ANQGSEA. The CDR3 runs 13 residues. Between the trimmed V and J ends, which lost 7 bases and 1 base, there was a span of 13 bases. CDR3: CSGGYGGNYGYTF. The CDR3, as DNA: TGCAGCGGAGGGTACGGGGGTAACTATGGCTACACCTTC. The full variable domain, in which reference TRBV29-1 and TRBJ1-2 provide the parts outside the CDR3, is SAVISQKPSRDICQRGTSLTIQCQVDSQVTMMFWYRQQPGQSLTLIATANQGSEATYESGFVIDKFPISRPNLTFSTLTVSNMSPEDSSIYLCSGGYGGNYGYTFGSGTRLTVV.

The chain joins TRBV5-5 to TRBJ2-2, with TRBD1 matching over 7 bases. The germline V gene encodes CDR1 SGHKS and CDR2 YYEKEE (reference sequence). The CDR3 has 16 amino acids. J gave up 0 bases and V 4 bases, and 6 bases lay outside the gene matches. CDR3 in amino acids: CASSMTGIANTGELFF. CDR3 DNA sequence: TGTGCCAGCAGCATGACAGGGATCGCGAACACCGGGGAGCTGTTTTTT.

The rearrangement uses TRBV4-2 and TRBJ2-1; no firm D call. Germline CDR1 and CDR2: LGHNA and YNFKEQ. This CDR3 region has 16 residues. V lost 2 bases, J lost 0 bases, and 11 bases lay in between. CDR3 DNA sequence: TGTGCCAGCAGCCAACCTACTTCGAGCTCCTACAATGAGCAGTTCTTC. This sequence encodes CASSQPTSSSYNEQFF.

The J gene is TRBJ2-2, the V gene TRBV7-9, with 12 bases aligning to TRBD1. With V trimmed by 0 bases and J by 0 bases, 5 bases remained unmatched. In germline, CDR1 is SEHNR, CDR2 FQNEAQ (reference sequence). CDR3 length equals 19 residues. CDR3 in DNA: TGTGCCAGCAGCTTAGCAACCGGGACAGGGGGCGCGAACACCGGGGAGCTGTTTTTT. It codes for CASSLATGTGGANTGELFF. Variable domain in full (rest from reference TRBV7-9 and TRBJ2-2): DTGVSQNPRHKITKRGQNVTFRCDPISEHNRLYWYRQTLGQGPEFLTYFQNEAQLEKSRLLSDRFSAERPKGSFSTLEIQRTEQGDSAMYLCASSLATGTGGANTGELFFGEGSRLTVL.

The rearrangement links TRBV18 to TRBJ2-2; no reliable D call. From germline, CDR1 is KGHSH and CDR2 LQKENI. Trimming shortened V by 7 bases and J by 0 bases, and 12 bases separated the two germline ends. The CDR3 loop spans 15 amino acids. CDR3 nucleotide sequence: TGTGCCAGCTTAACGGGCCGCACGAACACCGGGGAGCTGTTTTTT. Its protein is CASLTGRTNTGELFF.

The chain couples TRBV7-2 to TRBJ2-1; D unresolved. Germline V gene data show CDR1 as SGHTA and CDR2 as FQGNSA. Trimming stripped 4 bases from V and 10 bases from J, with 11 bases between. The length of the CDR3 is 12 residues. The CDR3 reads CASSYPGLEQFF. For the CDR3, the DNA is TGTGCCAGCAGCTACCCGGGCCTAGAGCAGTTCTTC.

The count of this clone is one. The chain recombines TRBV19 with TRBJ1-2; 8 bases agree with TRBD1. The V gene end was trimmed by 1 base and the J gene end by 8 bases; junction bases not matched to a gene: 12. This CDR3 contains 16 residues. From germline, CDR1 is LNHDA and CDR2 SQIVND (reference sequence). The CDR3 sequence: CASSIGADRGRKGYTF. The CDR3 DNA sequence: TGTGCCAGTAGTATAGGGGCCGACAGGGGAAGAAAGGGCTACACCTTC. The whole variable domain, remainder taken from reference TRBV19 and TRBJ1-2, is DGGITQSPKYLFRKEGQNVTLSCEQNLNHDAMYWYRQDPGQGLRLIYYSQIVNDFQKGDIAEGYSVSREKKESFPLTVTSAQKNPTAFYLCASSIGADRGRKGYTFGSGTRLTVV.

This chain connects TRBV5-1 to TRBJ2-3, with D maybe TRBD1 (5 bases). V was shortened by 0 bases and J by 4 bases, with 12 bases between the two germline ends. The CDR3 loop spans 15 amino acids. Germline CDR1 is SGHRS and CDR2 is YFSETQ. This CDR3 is CASSLERQGADTQYF. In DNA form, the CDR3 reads TGCGCCAGCAGCTTGGAAAGGCAGGGCGCAGATACGCAGTATTTT.